A single sample is the source of the 27 T cell receptor beta chains below, sequenced in a study of patients and donors after allogeneic stem cell transplantation (dated by TCRdb to 2020 to 2021). The library was obtained by RT-PCR. TCRdb records NextSeq 550 as the sequencer. TCRdb's own reprocessing of the public reads used fastp at Q25 and MiXCR and kept productive beta chains. Merged by CDR3 protein, the rows form single entries marked with the most common genes and DNA. This sample has some 9,800 distinct CDR3 sequences in its table, and roughly 5.8% of those were observed once. The top ten hold 25% to 30% of the sample. The sequenced material came from blood, either unsorted or a sorted T cell fraction (not recorded which). The origin of the receptors is a human donor who was either an allogeneic HSCT recipient or a stem cell or donor lymphocyte infusion donor (not recorded which). It is not recorded whose cells these are; they may come from a transplant donor.

A note on this clonotype: A much more abundant neighbour one base away suggests this may be a read error. V usage is TRBV20-1 and J usage is TRBJ1-3; 7 bases are a match to TRBD1. There are 14 residues in the CDR3. The junction had 10 bases not matched to a gene; V was cut back by 7 bases and J by 4 bases. CDR1 DFQATT and CDR2 SNEGSKA come from the germline V gene (reference sequence). Written as DNA, the CDR3 is TGCAGTGTCACCCGGACAGGAACAGGAAACACCATATATTTT. Amino acids: CSVTRTGTGNTIYF.

This clonotype has a handful of counts. The rearrangement joins TRBV15 to TRBJ1-3; D gene uncertain. Germline V gene sequence: CDR1 LNHNV, CDR2 YYDKDF (reference sequence). The CDR3 runs to 13 residues. Trimming removed 4 bases at V and 7 bases at J, with 11 bases between. The CDR3: CATSINYANTIYF. Here the CDR3 DNA reads TGTGCCACCAGCATTAACTATGCGAACACCATATATTTT.

V gene TRBV24-1 combines with J gene TRBJ2-1, with TRBD2 matching over 8 bases. The germline CDR1 and CDR2 sequences are KGHDR and SFDVKD. This CDR3 has 16 amino acids. The J segment lost 4 bases and the V segment lost 0 bases, leaving 4 bases of the junction unmatched. CDR3 sequence reads: CATSDLAGGRYNEQFF. The CDR3 DNA sequence: TGTGCCACCAGTGATTTGGCGGGAGGACGGTACAATGAGCAGTTCTTC.

In its sample, this clonotype ranks as medium-sized. The chain joins TRBV6-6 to TRBJ2-7; TRBD2 matches at 8 bases. Germline V CDR1 and CDR2: MNHNY, SVGAGI (reference sequence). The CDR3 has 14 amino acids. The ends lost 11 bases at V and 4 bases at J; junction bases unmatched: 13. CDR3 sequence reads: CAVNLAGASYEQYF. CDR3 bases: TGTGCCGTAAACCTAGCGGGCGCATCGTACGAGCAGTACTTC.

This chain links TRBV2 with TRBJ2-5; TRBD1 aligns across 10 bases. J was trimmed by 2 bases and V by 7 bases; bases with no gene match: 4. Germline-derived CDR1 and CDR2 are SNHLY and FYNNEI. This CDR3 comprises 14 residues. CDR3 sequence (DNA): TGTGCCAGCATCCGGGACAGGGGACAAGAGACCCAGTACTTC. This codes for CASIRDRGQETQYF.

The table lists this clonotype with many counts. The chain is built from TRBV29-1 and TRBJ1-1; D is ambiguous. CDR3 size: 13 residues. With 4 bases removed from V and 5 bases from J, the gap between germline ends came to 14 bases. The V gene's germline CDR1 is SQVTM and CDR2 ANQGSEA. CDR3 amino acids: CSVAGVEETEAFF. The DNA of the CDR3 is TGCAGCGTTGCGGGCGTGGAAGAGACTGAAGCTTTCTTT.

By its share, this clonotype is medium-sized (0.01 to 0.1%). This chain connects TRBV12-3 or TRBV12-4 to TRBJ1-4, with TRBD1 matching 9 bases. V shed 2 bases, J shed 8 bases, and the junction held 3 bases outside the gene matches. There are 14 residues in the CDR3. DNA of the CDR3: TGTGCCAGCAGTTTAAGACAGGGGGGGGAAAAACTGTTTTTT. Residues: CASSLRQGGEKLFF.

Ten or more counts support this clonotype. The chain joins TRBV12-3 or TRBV12-4 to TRBJ1-3; D gene uncertain. The CDR3 is 12 amino acids. Trimming removed 1 base at V and 11 bases at J, with 9 bases between. CDR3: CASSLGGFAIYF. Written as DNA, the CDR3 is TGTGCCAGCAGTTTAGGGGGTTTCGCCATATATTTT.

In this sample, this clonotype turned up many times. The chain has TRBV5-1 and TRBJ1-4; D might be TRBD1 (6 bases). This CDR3 is built from 13 residues. The germline gives CDR1 SGHRS, CDR2 YFSETQ. V lost 7 bases to trimming and J lost 4 bases, with 11 bases between them. The CDR3 bases are TGCGCCAGCGCCGGGACACTTAATGAAAAACTGTTTTTT. It yields the protein CASAGTLNEKLFF.

This clonotype counts as medium-sized. This CDR3 reads CASSPIGGLIYGYTF. In nucleotides, the CDR3 is TGTGCCAGCAGTCCAATAGGGGGACTCATCTATGGCTACACCTTC. V gene TRBV12-3 or TRBV12-4 combines with J gene TRBJ1-2, with D possibly being TRBD1 (6 bases). The V end was cut by 5 bases, the J end by 4 bases, with 17 bases between. This CDR3 comprises 15 residues.

This clonotype is labeled as medium-sized. The genes are TRBV29-1 and TRBJ1-5; tentative D call: TRBD1 (5 bases). The CDR3 loop spans 13 amino acids. V gave up 4 bases and J gave up 4 bases, with 11 bases separating them. Germline V gene sequence: CDR1 SQVTM, CDR2 ANQGSEA. Here the CDR3 reads CSVGGGDNQPQHF. In DNA form, the CDR3 reads TGCAGCGTTGGGGGGGGAGATAATCAGCCCCAGCATTTT.

This clonotype occurred a few times. The chain carries TRBV11-3 and TRBJ2-2, with 11 bases that match TRBD1. This CDR3 contains 16 residues. Germline V gene data show CDR1 as SGHNT and CDR2 as YENEEA. Germline trimming cut 4 bases from V and 6 bases from J; bases unmatched to any gene: 7. The CDR3 DNA reads TGTGCCAGCAGCTCACTCCCGGGACAGGGGGCCGGGGAGCTGTTTTTT. Amino acids: CASSSLPGQGAGELFF.

By share, this clonotype ranks as medium-sized. The chain recombines TRBV5-1 with TRBJ1-2, with D unresolved. Germline CDR1 and CDR2: SGHRS and YFSETQ. V was cut by 0 bases and J by 0 bases, with 9 bases left in between. The CDR3 is 15 amino acids. The DNA for the CDR3 is TGCGCCAGCAGCTTGGACGGAAACACTAACTATGGCTACACCTTC. This gives the protein CASSLDGNTNYGYTF. The full variable domain, with the rest looked up from reference TRBV5-1 and TRBJ1-2, is KAGVTQTPRYLIKTRGQQVTLSCSPISGHRSVSWYQQTPGQGLQFLFEYFSETQRNKGNFPGRFSGRQFSNSRSEMNVSTLELGDSALYLCASSLDGNTNYGYTFGSGTRLTVV.

This clonotype was recorded many times. The rearrangement links TRBV7-3 to TRBJ1-1; a possible D gene is TRBD1 (6 bases). Trimming stripped 6 bases from V and 1 base from J, with 12 bases between. Germline CDR1 and CDR2: SGHTA and FQGTGA. This CDR3 region has 14 residues. The CDR3 DNA follows: TGTGCCAGCAGTCCAACAGGGTGGAACACTGAAGCTTTCTTT. It is translated as CASSPTGWNTEAFF.

The table lists this clonotype with many counts. The chain links TRBV5-5 to TRBJ1-2; 8 bases align to TRBD1. The CDR3 is made up of 15 amino acids. Germline V gene data show CDR1 as SGHKS and CDR2 as YYEKEE (reference sequence). Trimming at V came to 3 bases and at J to 4 bases, leaving 8 bases not matched to a gene. The CDR3 is CASSWDRLGRYGYTF. CDR3 in DNA: TGTGCCAGCAGCTGGGACAGGCTAGGCCGCTATGGCTACACCTTC.

This clonotype has a count of ten or more. CDR3 DNA: TGTGCCAGCAGTTATCAGGGCTATGGCTACACCTTC. Translating gives CASSYQGYGYTF. This chain uses TRBV28 with TRBJ1-2; maybe TRBD1 (5 bases). Germline loops: CDR1 MDHEN, CDR2 SYDVKM. V was trimmed by 4 bases and J by 4 bases, leaving 7 bases between them. The CDR3 length is 12 residues.

The V call is TRBV7-2, the J call TRBJ2-5, with D maybe TRBD2 (6 bases). The germline gives CDR1 SGHTA, CDR2 FQGNSA. Trimming left V 0 bases short and J 3 bases short, with 8 bases between. The length of the CDR3 is 14 residues. CDR3 amino acids: CASSLARGEETQYF. The CDR3 DNA reads as TGTGCCAGCAGCTTAGCGCGGGGCGAAGAGACCCAGTACTTC. Variable domain in full (rest from reference TRBV7-2 and TRBJ2-5): GAGVSQSPSNKVTEKGKDVELRCDPISGHTALYWYRQSLGQGLEFLIYFQGNSAPDKSGLPSDRFSAERTGGSVSTLTIQRTQQEDSAVYLCASSLARGEETQYFGPGTRLLVL.

This clonotype was counted between two and nine times. The CDR3: CASQGTASYNEQFF. In nucleotides, the CDR3 is TGTGCCAGCCAAGGGACAGCCTCCTACAATGAGCAGTTCTTC. The chain uses TRBV6-1 and TRBJ2-1, with 7 bases lining up with TRBD1. CDR3 length: 14 residues. Germline V gives CDR1 MNHNS, CDR2 SASEGT. The junction had 4 bases not matched to a gene; V was cut back by 8 bases and J by 0 bases.

Concerning this clonotype itself: This may come from a read error, since a much larger clone is one base off. The J gene is TRBJ1-2, the V gene TRBV9; the D gene is possibly TRBD1 (5 bases). Trimming left V 3 bases short and J 6 bases short, with 15 bases between. The CDR3 contains 14 residues. The germline CDR1 and CDR2 sequences are SGDLS and YYNGEE. The CDR3 DNA follows: TGTGCCAGCAGCGAGATAGGGGCAGGGCATGGCTACACCTTC. This gives the protein CASSEIGAGHGYTF.

Ten or more counts support this clonotype. The chain links TRBV27 to TRBJ2-1; TRBD2 matches 11 bases. This CDR3 is built from 14 residues. V lost 5 bases to trimming and J lost 3 bases; unmatched junction nucleotides: 0. Per germline, CDR1 MNHEY and CDR2 SMNVEV (reference sequence). CDR3 protein: CASSGTSGYNEQFF. Written as DNA, the CDR3 is TGTGCCAGCAGTGGGACTAGCGGCTACAATGAGCAGTTCTTC.

This clonotype is labeled as medium-sized. This chain links TRBV7-8 with TRBJ1-1; D is uncertain. CDR3 length: 14 amino acids. V shed 2 bases and J shed 8 bases, with 15 bases lying between them. Germline V gives CDR1 SGHVS, CDR2 FQNEAQ. CDR3 amino acids: CASSLSYPGAEAFF. As DNA, the CDR3 is TGTGCCAGCAGCTTATCGTACCCAGGAGCAGAAGCTTTCTTT. The whole variable domain, remainder taken from reference TRBV7-8 and TRBJ1-1, is GAGVSQSPRYKVAKRGQDVALRCDPISGHVSLFWYQQALGQGPEFLTYFQNEAQLDKSGLPSDRFFAERPEGSVSTLKIQRTQQEDSAVYLCASSLSYPGAEAFFGQGTRLTVV.

The chain has TRBV6-1 and TRBJ2-7; no reliable D call. In germline, CDR1 is MNHNS, CDR2 SASEGT. V was trimmed by 2 bases and J by 2 bases, leaving 4 bases between them. The length of the CDR3 is 12 residues. In nucleotides, the CDR3 is TGTGCCAGCAGTGAATGGCCCTACGAGCAGTACTTC. It translates to CASSEWPYEQYF.

This clonotype was detected ten times or more. The chain uses TRBV27 and TRBJ1-6; D uncertain. This CDR3 is built from 15 residues. The germline V gene has CDR1 MNHEY and CDR2 SMNVEV (reference sequence). Trimming stripped 2 bases from V and 0 bases from J, with 5 bases between. Here the CDR3 DNA reads TGTGCCAGCAGTTTAATCCTCTCCTATAATTCACCCCTCCACTTT. Encoded protein: CASSLILSYNSPLHF.

This clonotype was recorded at least ten times. The chain joins TRBV7-2 to TRBJ2-2, with D possibly being TRBD2 (5 bases). V gave up 6 bases and J gave up 6 bases, with 8 bases separating them. CDR1 and CDR2 (germline): SGHTA, FQGNSA. This CDR3 region has 12 residues. The CDR3 is CASRSSSGELFF. CDR3 sequence (DNA): TGTGCCAGCAGGTCTAGCTCCGGGGAGCTGTTTTTT.

This clonotype was recorded many times. The genes are TRBV4-3 and TRBJ2-1; D remains unclear. V lost 4 bases, J lost 2 bases, and 15 bases lay in between. The germline V gene encodes CDR1 LGHNA and CDR2 YSLEER. The CDR3 has 16 amino acids. The chain's CDR3 is CASSPLDGGTYNEQFF. The CDR3 nucleotides read TGCGCCAGCAGCCCCCTTGATGGTGGAACCTACAATGAGCAGTTCTTC.

CDR3 sequence (DNA): TGTGCCAGCAGCTTAGCTGGAGGGGGCCGGCGTTACAATGAGCAGTTCTTC. Protein: CASSLAGGGRRYNEQFF. J is TRBJ2-1 and V is TRBV7-6; D is perhaps TRBD1 (7 bases). Germline V CDR1 and CDR2: SGHVS, FNYEAQ. This CDR3 contains 17 residues. Between the trimmed V and J ends, which lost 0 bases and 4 bases, there was a span of 16 bases.

The chain uses TRBV20-1 and TRBJ2-5; D is unresolved. The CDR3 is made up of 12 amino acids. The V gene's germline CDR1 is DFQATT and CDR2 SNEGSKA (reference sequence). Trimming removed 0 bases at V and 4 bases at J, with 6 bases between. CDR3 amino acids: CSARDRVETQYF. Here the CDR3 DNA reads TGCAGTGCTAGAGATCGTGTAGAGACCCAGTACTTC.